The sequence of this T cell receptor (beta chain) was determined in a study of CD8+ T cells in alopecia areata. Study summary: Each recipient was a roughly 7-11-week-old female C3H/HeJ mouse given skin from a roughly 6-12-month-old C3H/HeJ donor with spontaneous alopecia. Regarding the study as a whole: TCR sharing was clearer in mice than between patients, perhaps partly owing to patient HLA diversity. Clonality was higher in lesional than normal scalp, especially in alopecia totalis/universalis.

CDR1 is NNHNN, CDR2 SYGAGS, per germline (reference sequence). CDR3 length equals 13 residues. Pooled cutaneous lymph node cells were sorted using CD4, CD8alpha, NKG2D, NKG2ACE and other markers. After isolation, RNA underwent reverse transcription to generate cDNA as the sequencing template. The data were produced by immunoSEQ multiplex PCR, yet TCRdb's version contains in-frame clones alone and is incomplete. The sample offers about 270,000 clones and no singletons, the top ten holding 1.2%. Notes on this clone: Its antigen is undetermined. The gene symbols are mouse symbols. The read ends 4 residues before the CDR3 terminus; that terminus is restored from the germline J gene.

The sequence was obtained from a C3H/HeJ mouse with alopecia areata. The MHC haplotype of the strain is H2-k. The chain links TRBV13-2 to TRBJ2-7; perhaps TRBD1 as D (6 bases). The specimen sequenced was CD4+ T cells sorted from a lymph node. The sequenced CDR3 bases are TGTGCCAGCGGTGCTCCGACAGGATAT. Its protein product is CASGAPTGY. The complete CDR3 sequence is CASGAPTGYEQYF.